These 5 T cell receptor beta chains were all obtained from the same sample, sequenced in a study of blood T cells in healthy people across ages. Alongside a J-beta primer mix, a sample-barcoded 5' primer served in a second PCR lasting about 7 to 12 cycles. TCRdb independently ran MiXCR on the 5' RACE reads; one entry per CDR3 protein. The profile covers around 700,000 distinct CDR3 sequences, with 20% to 25% appearing a single time and 9.4% taken by the ten largest. A further study also used this sample, focusing on T cells of mothers and their children.

The sequenced material came from blood. Receptors originate from a boy younger than 18 in good health.

This rearrangement joins TRBV3-1 to TRBJ2-5; D gene uncertain. Germline-derived CDR1 and CDR2 are LGHDT and YNNKEL (reference sequence). The CDR3 has 14 amino acids. V shed 2 bases and J shed 2 bases, with 9 bases lying between them. CDR3 nucleotide sequence: TGTGCCAGCAGCCAATTGGACGGTCAAGAGACCCAGTACTTC. Amino acid sequence: CASSQLDGQETQYF.

This rearrangement joins TRBV7-2 to TRBJ2-5, with a possible D match to TRBD2 (5 bases). The better agreement between TRBJ2-7 and the DNA end casts doubt on the J call. This CDR3 has 13 amino acids. CDR1 is SGHTA and CDR2 is FQGNSA in the germline V gene. CDR3 coding DNA: TGTGCCAGCAGCTTAGCGGCTAGCCTCGAGCAGTACTTC. Translating it yields CASSLAASLEQYF.

The chain carries TRBV3-1 and TRBJ1-5, with D perhaps matching TRBD1 (5 bases). The CDR3 runs to 15 residues. Germline V gives CDR1 LGHDT, CDR2 YNNKEL (reference sequence). V dropped 0 bases and J dropped 6 bases, with 12 bases sitting between them. CDR3 DNA sequence: TGTGCCAGCAGCCAAGATAACAGTGGGGGTCAGCCCCAGCATTTT. As protein: CASSQDNSGGQPQHF. The variable domain in full, completed from reference TRBV3-1 and TRBJ1-5, reads DTAVSQTPKYLVTQMGNDKSIKCEQNLGHDTMYWYKQDSKKFLKIMFSYNNKELIINETVPNRFSPKSPDKAHLNLHINSLELGDSAVYFCASSQDNSGGQPQHFGDGTRLSIL.

A few counts support this clonotype. Sequence at one end of the junction differs from germline and may be a read error. The chain recombines TRBV6-2 or TRBV6-3 with TRBJ1-2; 7 nucleotides align to TRBD1. Germline CDR1 is MNHEY and CDR2 is SVGEGT. The CDR3 spans 13 residues. CDR3 nucleotides: TGTGCCGGCAGGGGGACGGCCTACTATGGCTACACCTTC. Its protein product is CAGRGTAYYGYTF.

V and J are TRBV28 and TRBJ2-2; TRBD2 is a possible D gene (5 bases). This CDR3 comprises 21 residues. The ends were cut back, 7 bases at V and 6 bases at J, with 36 bases in the middle. CDR1 and CDR2 (germline): MDHEN, SYDVKM. The CDR3 coding sequence is TGTGCCAGCACCCTCTCGGGTTTCCGATTTGAGGGAAAGAAAGGAGCCGGGGAGCTGTTTTTT. Amino acid sequence: CASTLSGFRFEGKKGAGELFF.